Listed below are T cell receptor beta chains from one sample, sequenced in a study of blood T cell repertoires in COVID-19. Some clones are missing from TCRdb's copy, which holds only in-frame ones; the method was immunoSEQ multiplex PCR. The sample contains 200,000 to 250,000 clones, around 85% of which appear only once. Sequencing input: peripheral blood. These receptors were taken from a woman between 50 and 59 years old with acute or convalescent COVID-19. Both conserved end residues are part of each CDR3. A D gene is named only where the DNA matches it firmly. A row's size may be missing; if present it is once, few, many or a size class.

DNA | CDR3 | size | J | D | V
TGTGCCAGTAGTTTGACCTCCCGCGGGACAGGGATCTATGGCTACACCTTC | CASSLTSRGTGIYGYTF | - | TRBJ1-2 | TRBD1 | TRBV19
TGTGCCAGCAGTTCCGCTAGCAGTTTCTACAATGAGCAGTTCTTC | CASSSASSFYNEQFF | - | TRBJ2-1 | - | TRBV6-5
TGTGCCTGGAGAGAGACGGGGAACACTGAAGCTTTCTTT | CAWRETGNTEAFF | - | TRBJ1-1 | - | TRBV30
TGTGCCAGTAGTAGACAGGGGGGCGAGCAGTACTTC | CASSRQGGEQYF | - | TRBJ2-7 | TRBD1 | TRBV19
TGTGCCAGCAGTTACTCCCCGGTCGGGGGGGATCAGCCCCAGCATTTT | CASSYSPVGGDQPQHF | - | TRBJ1-5 | - | TRBV6-5
TGTGCCAGCAGCCCGACAGGGGGCGCGTCCTACGAGCAGTACTTC | CASSPTGGASYEQYF | - | TRBJ2-7 | TRBD1 | TRBV7-9
TGTGTCAGGGCCCGATGGGGGGACTACTTT | CVRARWGDYF | - | TRBJ1-3 | - | TRBV7-5
TGTGCCAGCAGCTTAGCGGGGGCTGGCTACACCTTC | CASSLAGAGYTF | - | TRBJ1-2 | - | TRBV7-8
TGCAGCGTTGGATCCGGACAGGGGGATGGCTACACCTTC | CSVGSGQGDGYTF | - | TRBJ1-2 | TRBD1 | TRBV29-1
TGTGCCAGCAGCTTCGGGCGGGACCGTGAGCAGTTCTTC | CASSFGRDREQFF | - | TRBJ2-1 | - | TRBV7-2
TGTGCCAGCAGCGAGGGGACAGGGGCTAATTCACCCCTCCACTTT | CASSEGTGANSPLHF | - | TRBJ1-6 | TRBD1 | TRBV11-3
TGTGCCAGCAGTTACGGGACTCCGACCTACGAGCAGTACTTC | CASSYGTPTYEQYF | - | TRBJ2-7 | - | TRBV6-5
TGTGCCAGCAGCCCGGGCCCAGGGGGCGTCACAGATACGCAGTATTTT | CASSPGPGGVTDTQYF | - | TRBJ2-3 | TRBD1 | TRBV7-9
TGCGCCAGCAGTCGGGACTTCGGATACAATGAGCAGTTCTTC | CASSRDFGYNEQFF | - | TRBJ2-1 | - | TRBV10-2
TGTGCCAGCAGTCTTATTGTGGGACAGGGGGAAGCTAACTATGGCTACACCTTC | CASSLIVGQGEANYGYTF | - | TRBJ1-2 | TRBD1 | TRBV6-6
TGTGCCAGCAGCTTAGCCTACGATCAGCCCCAGCATTTT | CASSLAYDQPQHF | - | TRBJ1-5 | - | TRBV7-2
TGTGCCAGCTCACCGGGGACATTAGAGCAGTTCTTC | CASSPGTLEQFF | - | TRBJ2-1 | - | TRBV18
TGTGCCAGCAGTCCCGGACAGCCGTTGAACACTGAAGCTTTCTTT | CASSPGQPLNTEAFF | - | TRBJ1-1 | - | TRBV6-6
TGTGCCAGTAGGAACAGGGGACCCTCCTACGAGCAGTACTTC | CASRNRGPSYEQYF | - | TRBJ2-7 | TRBD1 | TRBV19
TGTGCCAGCAGTTCCCGACTAGCGGGGGTCCAAGAGACCCAGTACTTC | CASSSRLAGVQETQYF | - | TRBJ2-5 | TRBD2 | TRBV6-2/TRBV6-3
TGTGCCAGCAGCCAAGGTTACGGGGATTATAATTCACCCCTCCACTTT | CASSQGYGDYNSPLHF | few | TRBJ1-6 | - | TRBV3-1/TRBV3-2
TGTGCCTGGGCCCTAGAGGGGGCCCTCCACTTT | CAWALEGALHF | - | TRBJ1-6 | - | TRBV30
TGTGCCAGCTCAATCTCTCCTGCAACTAATGAAAAACTGTTTTTT | CASSISPATNEKLFF | - | TRBJ1-4 | - | TRBV18
TGTGCCAGCAGCCCATCCTCCTATGGCTACACCTTC | CASSPSSYGYTF | - | TRBJ1-2 | - | TRBV6-2/TRBV6-3
TGTGCCAGTAGCGACTATCAGGGGGGCTCTGGAAACACCATATATTTT | CASSDYQGGSGNTIYF | - | TRBJ1-3 | TRBD1 | TRBV19
TGTGCCAGCAGTACCAGGACAGAAGCTAACTATGGCTACACCTTC | CASSTRTEANYGYTF | - | TRBJ1-2 | - | TRBV27